This T cell receptor (beta chain) came from a study of blood T cell repertoires in COVID-19. Whole-study context: Material from acute and convalescent COVID-19 was sourced from the United States, Italy and Spain. T cells, B-cell-depleted T cells, or PBMCs provided the cDNA or gDNA that served as material.

Original methodology: From reference gene primer amplification, estimates of nucleated cell counts were derived. TCRdb's table, derived via immunoSEQ multiplex PCR, lists solely in-frame clones and lacks some. V, J and clone size are those of that table, while D and trimming were read from the DNA. The sample has a few hundred thousand clones; roughly 88% are singletons. CDR1 is SGHTA, CDR2 FQGNSA, per germline. The CDR3 is 15 amino acids. After removal of 1 base from V and 3 bases from J, the junction contained 5 bases not matched to a gene. The Seattle patients joined while their infection was active and were tracked longitudinally afterward.

The J gene is TRBJ2-7, the V gene TRBV7-2; 8 bases fit TRBD1. This TCR came from a woman between 45 and 65 years old with COVID-19, enrolled during active disease. The material sequenced was peripheral blood. Here the CDR3 reads CASSLGQGPSYEQYF. The CDR3, as DNA: TGTGCCAGCAGCTTAGGACAGGGGCCGAGCTACGAGCAGTACTTC.